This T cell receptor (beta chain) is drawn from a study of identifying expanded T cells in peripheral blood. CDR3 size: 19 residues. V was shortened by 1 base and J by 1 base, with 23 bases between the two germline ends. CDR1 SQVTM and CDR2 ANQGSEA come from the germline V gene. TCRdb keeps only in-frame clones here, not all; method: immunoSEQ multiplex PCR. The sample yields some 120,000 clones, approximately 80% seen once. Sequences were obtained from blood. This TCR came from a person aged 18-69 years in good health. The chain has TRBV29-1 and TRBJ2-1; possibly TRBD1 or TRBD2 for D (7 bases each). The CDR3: CSVEVRGLAGGKSYNEQFF. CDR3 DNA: TGCAGCGTTGAAGTGAGGGGGCTAGCCGGGGGGAAATCCTACAATGAGCAGTTCTTC.